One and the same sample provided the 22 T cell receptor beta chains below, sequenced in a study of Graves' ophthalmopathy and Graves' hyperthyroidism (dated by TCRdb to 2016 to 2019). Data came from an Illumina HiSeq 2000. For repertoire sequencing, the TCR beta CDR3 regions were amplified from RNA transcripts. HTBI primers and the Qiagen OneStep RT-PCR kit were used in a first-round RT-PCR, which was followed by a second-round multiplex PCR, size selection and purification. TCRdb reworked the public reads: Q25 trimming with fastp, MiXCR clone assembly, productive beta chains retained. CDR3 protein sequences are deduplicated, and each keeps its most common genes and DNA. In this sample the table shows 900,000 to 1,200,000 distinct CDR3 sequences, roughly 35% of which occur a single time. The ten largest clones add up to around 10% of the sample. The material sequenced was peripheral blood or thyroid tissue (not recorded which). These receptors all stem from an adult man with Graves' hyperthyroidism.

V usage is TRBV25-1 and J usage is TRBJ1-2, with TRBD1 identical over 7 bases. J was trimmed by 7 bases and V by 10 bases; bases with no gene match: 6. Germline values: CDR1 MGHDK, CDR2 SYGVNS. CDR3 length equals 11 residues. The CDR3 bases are TGTGCCACCGACCAGGGGGTTGGCTACACCTTC. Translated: CATDQGVGYTF.

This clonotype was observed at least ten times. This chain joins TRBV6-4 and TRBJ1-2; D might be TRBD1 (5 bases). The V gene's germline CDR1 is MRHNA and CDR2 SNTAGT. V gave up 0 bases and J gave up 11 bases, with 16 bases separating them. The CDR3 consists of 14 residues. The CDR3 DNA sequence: TGTGCCAGCAGTGACTCGGCGGGACGAGACCGGTACACCTTC. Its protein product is CASSDSAGRDRYTF.

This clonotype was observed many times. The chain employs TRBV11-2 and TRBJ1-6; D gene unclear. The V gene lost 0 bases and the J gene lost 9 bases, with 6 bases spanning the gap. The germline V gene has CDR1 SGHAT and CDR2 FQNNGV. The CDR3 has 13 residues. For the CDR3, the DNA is TGTGCCAGCAGCTTAGAATCAGCTTCACCCCTCCACTTT. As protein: CASSLESASPLHF.

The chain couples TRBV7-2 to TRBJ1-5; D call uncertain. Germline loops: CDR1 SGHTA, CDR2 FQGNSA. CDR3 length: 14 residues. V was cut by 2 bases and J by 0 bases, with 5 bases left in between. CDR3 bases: TGTGCCAGCAGCTTATACTATAGCAATCAGCCCCAGCATTTT. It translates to CASSLYYSNQPQHF.

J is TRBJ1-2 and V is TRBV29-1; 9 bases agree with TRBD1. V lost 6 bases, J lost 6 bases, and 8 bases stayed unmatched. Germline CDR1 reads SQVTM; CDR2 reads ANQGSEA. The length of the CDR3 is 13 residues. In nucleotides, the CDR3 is TGCAGCGTCACCGGGACAGGGTACCATGGCTACACCTTC. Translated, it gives CSVTGTGYHGYTF.

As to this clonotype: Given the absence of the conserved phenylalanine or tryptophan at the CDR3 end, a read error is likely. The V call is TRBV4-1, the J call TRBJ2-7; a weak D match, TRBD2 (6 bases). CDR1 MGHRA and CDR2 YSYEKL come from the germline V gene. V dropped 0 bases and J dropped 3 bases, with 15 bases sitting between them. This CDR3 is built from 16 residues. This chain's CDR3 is CASSQDQASDIYEQYL. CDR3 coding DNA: TGCGCCAGCAGCCAAGATCAGGCTAGCGACATCTACGAGCAGTACCTC.

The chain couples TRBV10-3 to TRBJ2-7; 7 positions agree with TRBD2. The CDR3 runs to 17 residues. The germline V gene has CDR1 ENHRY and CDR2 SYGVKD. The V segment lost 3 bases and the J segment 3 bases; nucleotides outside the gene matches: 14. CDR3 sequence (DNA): TGTGCCATCAGTGACTCCGGCCAGACTAGCTCCCGCTACGAGCAGTACTTC. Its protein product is CAISDSGQTSSRYEQYF.

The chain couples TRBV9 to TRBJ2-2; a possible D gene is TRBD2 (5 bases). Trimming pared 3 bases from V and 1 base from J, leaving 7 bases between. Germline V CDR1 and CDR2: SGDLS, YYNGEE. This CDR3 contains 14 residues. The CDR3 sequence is CASSAGKNTGELFF. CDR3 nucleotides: TGTGCCAGCAGCGCCGGGAAGAACACCGGGGAGCTGTTTTTT.

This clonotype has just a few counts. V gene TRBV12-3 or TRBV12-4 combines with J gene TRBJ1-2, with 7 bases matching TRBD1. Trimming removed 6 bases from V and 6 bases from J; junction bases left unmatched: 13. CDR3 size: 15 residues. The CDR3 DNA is TGTGCCAGCAGCCGGATGGGACAGACCTCTGATGGCTACACCTTC. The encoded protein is CASSRMGQTSDGYTF.

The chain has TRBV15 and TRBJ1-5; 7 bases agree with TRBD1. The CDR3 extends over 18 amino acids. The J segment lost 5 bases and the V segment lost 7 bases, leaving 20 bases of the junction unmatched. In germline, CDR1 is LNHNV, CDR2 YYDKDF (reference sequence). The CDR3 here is CATISATGGQVLDQPQHF. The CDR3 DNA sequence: TGTGCCACCATCAGTGCTACCGGAGGACAGGTCCTCGATCAGCCCCAGCATTTT.

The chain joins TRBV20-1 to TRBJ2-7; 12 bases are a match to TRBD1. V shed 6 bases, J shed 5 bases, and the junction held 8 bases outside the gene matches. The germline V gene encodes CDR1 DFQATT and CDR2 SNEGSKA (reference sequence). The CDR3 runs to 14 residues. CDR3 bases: TGCAGTGCAACCGGGACAGGGGGCCCCAACGAGCAGTACTTC. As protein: CSATGTGGPNEQYF.

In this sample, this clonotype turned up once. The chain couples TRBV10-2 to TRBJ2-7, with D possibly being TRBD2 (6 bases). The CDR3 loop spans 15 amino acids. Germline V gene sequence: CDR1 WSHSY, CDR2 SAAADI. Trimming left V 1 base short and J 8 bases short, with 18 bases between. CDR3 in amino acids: CASSEYLGEVNQQYF. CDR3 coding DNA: TGCGCCAGCAGTGAGTACTTGGGGGAGGTCAATCAGCAGTACTTC.

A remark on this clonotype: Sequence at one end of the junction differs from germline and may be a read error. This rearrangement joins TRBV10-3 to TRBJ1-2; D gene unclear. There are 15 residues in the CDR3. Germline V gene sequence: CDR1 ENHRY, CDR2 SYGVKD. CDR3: CASSYVGKGSYGYTF. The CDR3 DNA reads TGTGCCAGCAGTTACGTCGGAAAGGGATCCTATGGCTACACCTTC.

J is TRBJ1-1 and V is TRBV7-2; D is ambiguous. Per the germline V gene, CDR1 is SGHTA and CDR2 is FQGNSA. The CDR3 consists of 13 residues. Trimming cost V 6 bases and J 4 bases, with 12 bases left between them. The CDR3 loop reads CASSSRAATEAFF. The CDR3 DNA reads TGTGCCAGCAGTTCTCGGGCCGCCACTGAAGCTTTCTTT.

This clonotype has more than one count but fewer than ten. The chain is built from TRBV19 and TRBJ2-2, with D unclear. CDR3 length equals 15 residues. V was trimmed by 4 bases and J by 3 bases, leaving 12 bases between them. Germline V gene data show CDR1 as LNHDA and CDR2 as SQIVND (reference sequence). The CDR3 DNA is TGTGCCAGTAGTACCGTGAATCGGGACACCGGGGAGCTGTTTTTT. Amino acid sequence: CASSTVNRDTGELFF.

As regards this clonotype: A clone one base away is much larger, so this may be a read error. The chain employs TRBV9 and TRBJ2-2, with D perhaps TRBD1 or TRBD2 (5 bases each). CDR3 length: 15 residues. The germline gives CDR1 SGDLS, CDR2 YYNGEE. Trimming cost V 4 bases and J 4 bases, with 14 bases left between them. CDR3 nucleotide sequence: TGTGCCAGCAGCTCACACTGGGGACGCACCGGGGAGCTGTTTTTT. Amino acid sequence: CASSSHWGRTGELFF.

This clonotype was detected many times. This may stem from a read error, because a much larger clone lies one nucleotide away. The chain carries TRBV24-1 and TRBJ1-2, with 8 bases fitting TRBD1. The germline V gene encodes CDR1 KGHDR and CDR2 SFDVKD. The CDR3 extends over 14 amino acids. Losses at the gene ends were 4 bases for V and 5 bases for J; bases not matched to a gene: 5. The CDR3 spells CATSEPGQVYGYTF. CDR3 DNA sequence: TGTGCCACCAGTGAACCGGGACAGGTATATGGCTACACCTTC.

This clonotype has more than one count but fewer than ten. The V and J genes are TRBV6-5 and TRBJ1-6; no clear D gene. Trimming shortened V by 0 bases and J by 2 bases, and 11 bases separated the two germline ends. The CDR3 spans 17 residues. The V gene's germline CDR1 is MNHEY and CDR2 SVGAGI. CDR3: CASSYSTPGTYNSPLHF. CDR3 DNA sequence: TGTGCCAGCAGTTACTCGACCCCCGGGACCTATAATTCACCCCTCCACTTT.

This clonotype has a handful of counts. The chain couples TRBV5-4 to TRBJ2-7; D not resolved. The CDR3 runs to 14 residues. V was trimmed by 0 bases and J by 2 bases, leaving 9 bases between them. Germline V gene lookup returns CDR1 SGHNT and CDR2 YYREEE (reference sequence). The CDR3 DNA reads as TGTGCCAGCAGCTTGGAACCGGCTGCCTACGAGCAGTACTTC. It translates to CASSLEPAAYEQYF.

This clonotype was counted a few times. For the CDR3, the DNA is TGTGCCAGCAGTTTAAGTTCCAGCATGAACACTGAAGCTTTCTTT. Its translation: CASSLSSSMNTEAFF. The chain recombines TRBV12-3 or TRBV12-4 with TRBJ1-1, with D unclear. The CDR3 covers 15 residues. V was clipped by 2 bases and J by 0 bases, with 10 bases between them.

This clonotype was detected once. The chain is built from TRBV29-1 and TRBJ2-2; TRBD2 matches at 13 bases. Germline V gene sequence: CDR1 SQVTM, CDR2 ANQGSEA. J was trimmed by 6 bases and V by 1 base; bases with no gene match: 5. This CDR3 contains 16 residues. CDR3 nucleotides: TGCAGCGTTGAAGGGACTAGCGGGAGCTTCTCCGGGGAGCTGTTTTTT. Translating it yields CSVEGTSGSFSGELFF.

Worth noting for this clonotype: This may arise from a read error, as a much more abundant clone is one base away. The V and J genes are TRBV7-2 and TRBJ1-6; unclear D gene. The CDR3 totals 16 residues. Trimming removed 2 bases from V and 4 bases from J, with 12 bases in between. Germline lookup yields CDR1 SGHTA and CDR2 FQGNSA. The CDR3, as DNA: TGTGCCAGCAGCTTAATAGCACCCGATTATAATTCACCCCTCCACTTT. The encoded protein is CASSLIAPDYNSPLHF.